The 15 T cell receptor beta chains below were found in one sample sequenced in a study of blood T cell repertoires in COVID-19. TCRdb's copy holds only in-frame clones and misses some; the assay was immunoSEQ multiplex PCR. In the table there are about 99,000 clones, over 65% of which are singletons. The specimen sequenced was peripheral blood. The receptors originated from a man between 60 and 75 years old with acute or convalescent COVID-19.

This rearrangement joins TRBV6-2 or TRBV6-3 to TRBJ2-1; D might be TRBD2 (6 bases). With 6 bases removed from V and 3 bases from J, the gap between germline ends came to 9 bases. CDR1 MNHEY and CDR2 SVGEGT come from the germline V gene. The length of the CDR3 is 13 residues. The CDR3 here is CASSRESYNEQFF. The CDR3 DNA is TGTGCCAGCAGCCGGGAGAGCTACAATGAGCAGTTCTTC.

This sequence joins TRBV24-1 and TRBJ2-5; TRBD2 agrees at 13 bases. This CDR3 has 18 residues. V lost 3 bases, J lost 5 bases, and 11 bases stayed unmatched. From germline, CDR1 is KGHDR and CDR2 SFDVKD. For the CDR3, the DNA is TGTGCCACCAGTGATCGGACTAGCGGGAGTGGGGCTCGGGAGACCCAGTACTTC. Amino acids: CATSDRTSGSGARETQYF.

V and J are TRBV2 and TRBJ1-1; unclear D gene. Germline V gives CDR1 SNHLY, CDR2 FYNNEI. The V and J ends lost 8 bases and 5 bases respectively, with 6 bases between them. The CDR3 has 10 amino acids. The CDR3 here is CASLETEAFF. For the CDR3, the DNA is TGTGCCAGCTTAGAGACTGAAGCTTTCTTT.

The rearrangement joins TRBV6-4 to TRBJ1-2, with D possibly TRBD1 on 5 matching bases. The CDR3 length is 15 residues. The ends were cut back, 4 bases at V and 4 bases at J, with 16 bases in the middle. Germline lookup yields CDR1 MRHNA and CDR2 SNTAGT. This chain's CDR3 is CASSVSEGLSYGYTF. The CDR3 DNA reads as TGTGCCAGCAGTGTCTCGGAGGGGCTAAGCTATGGCTACACCTTC.

This rearrangement joins TRBV11-2 to TRBJ2-5, with 9 bases matching TRBD2. CDR1 and CDR2 from the germline V gene are SGHAT and FQNNGV. CDR3 length equals 16 residues. J gave up 9 bases and V 5 bases, and 16 bases lay outside the gene matches. The CDR3 reads CASSLRLADAPVAQYF. The CDR3 DNA sequence: TGTGCCAGCAGCCTCCGACTAGCGGATGCCCCAGTGGCCCAGTACTTC.

The chain employs TRBV6-6 and TRBJ1-3, with D perhaps matching TRBD1 (6 bases). Trimming removed 4 bases at V and 0 bases at J, with 13 bases between. The CDR3 loop spans 16 amino acids. Germline V gene lookup returns CDR1 MNHNY and CDR2 SVGAGI (reference sequence). The chain's CDR3 is CASSSPTGSSGNTIYF. The CDR3 region has the DNA TGTGCCAGCAGTTCTCCTACAGGGAGCTCTGGAAACACCATATATTTT.

The CDR3 DNA reads TGCGCCAGCAGCTTGGACAGGGGGCTCAATTCACCCCTCCACTTT. This translates into CASSLDRGLNSPLHF. The rearrangement uses TRBV5-1 and TRBJ1-6; 9 bases fit TRBD1. This CDR3 has 15 amino acids. Germline V CDR1 and CDR2: SGHRS, YFSETQ. Germline trimming cut 0 bases from V and 7 bases from J; bases unmatched to any gene: 2. Complete variable domain (other parts from reference TRBV5-1 and TRBJ1-6): KAGVTQTPRYLIKTRGQQVTLSCSPISGHRSVSWYQQTPGQGLQFLFEYFSETQRNKGNFPGRFSGRQFSNSRSEMNVSTLELGDSALYLCASSLDRGLNSPLHFGNGTRLTVT.

V usage is TRBV19 and J usage is TRBJ1-4; 9 bases line up with TRBD1. The germline V gene encodes CDR1 LNHDA and CDR2 SQIVND (reference sequence). CDR3 length equals 16 residues. Trimming took 4 bases from V and 8 from J; bases not matched to a gene: 11. Here the CDR3 DNA reads TGTGCCAGTAGTAGGAAACAGGGGGCTGGGGAGGAAAAACTGTTTTTT. Translation gives CASSRKQGAGEEKLFF.

This clone was seen more than once but under ten times. The rearrangement uses TRBV30 and TRBJ2-1; weak D call: TRBD2 (6 bases). CDR1 is GTSNPN, CDR2 SVGIG, per germline (reference sequence). V lost 1 base and J 4 bases, leaving 14 bases between the germline ends. The CDR3 loop spans 15 amino acids. CDR3 amino acids: CAWSAKRASYNEQFF. The CDR3 DNA reads TGTGCCTGGAGTGCGAAGCGGGCCTCATACAATGAGCAGTTCTTC. The full variable domain, with the rest looked up from reference TRBV30 and TRBJ2-1, is SQTIHQWPATLVQPVGSPLSLECTVEGTSNPNLYWYRQAAGRGLQLLFYSVGIGQISSEVPQNLSASRPQDRQFILSSKKLLLSDSGFYLCAWSAKRASYNEQFFGPGTRLTVL.

This chain links TRBV21-1 with TRBJ2-2; the table's TRBD2 call for D was not verified on the DNA. TRBV21-1 is noted as a pseudogene. CDR3 size: 19 residues. CDR3 sequence (DNA): TGTGCCAGCAGCGCCTATTACTGGACTAGCGGATATGACACCGGGGAGCTGTTTTTT. Protein product: CASSAYYWTSGYDTGELFF.

This chain uses TRBV5-1 with TRBJ1-6, with 9 bases fitting TRBD1. Germline loops: CDR1 SGHRS, CDR2 YFSETQ. The CDR3 runs 14 residues. V dropped 4 bases and J dropped 8; count of bases not matched to a gene: 4. The CDR3 sequence is CASSQRQGDSPLHF. CDR3 coding DNA: TGCGCCAGCAGCCAAAGACAGGGGGATTCACCCCTCCACTTT.

The chain combines TRBV19 with TRBJ2-2, with no clear D. From germline, CDR1 is LNHDA and CDR2 SQIVND (reference sequence). V lost 1 base to trimming and J lost 7 bases, with 16 bases between them. This CDR3 comprises 16 residues. As DNA, the CDR3 is TGTGCCAGTAGTATAGGTGGCTTTTTAATGCTCGGGGAGCTGTTTTTT. It specifies CASSIGGFLMLGELFF.

This chain joins TRBV10-1 and TRBJ1-2; 9 positions match TRBD1. V was clipped by 3 bases and J by 8 bases; unmatched bases: 7. The CDR3 length is 14 residues. Per germline, CDR1 WNHNN and CDR2 SYGVQD (reference sequence). In DNA form, the CDR3 reads TGCGCCAGCAGTGACCTCCGGACAGGGGACGGCTACACCTTC. It yields the protein CASSDLRTGDGYTF.

The V call is TRBV27, the J call TRBJ2-1; perhaps TRBD2 as D (6 bases). The CDR3 loop spans 15 amino acids. V was cut by 0 bases and J by 7 bases, with 13 bases left in between. CDR1 MNHEY and CDR2 SMNVEV come from the germline V gene (reference sequence). The CDR3 DNA reads TGTGCCAGCAGTTTATCGACCGGGACTCCGAATGAGCAGTTCTTC. Translating it yields CASSLSTGTPNEQFF.

This clone was detected once. CDR3 DNA: TGTGCCAGCAGTCCCGACAGAAATAATGAAAAACTGTTTTTT. Translating gives CASSPDRNNEKLFF. The gene calls are TRBV28 and TRBJ1-4, with a weak D call TRBD1 (5 bases). The CDR3 totals 14 residues. Trimming removed 5 bases at V and 4 bases at J, with 11 bases between. Germline assignment: CDR1 MDHEN and CDR2 SYDVKM.